Sequencing of this TCR beta chain was carried out in a study of shared clonotypes between healthy human individuals. Naive CD45RA+ and memory CD45RA-negative subsets were split from CD4+ cells. The assay was run at deep level. Several immunoSEQ 96-well plates shared each subset's DNA, each plate a replicate. Original processing methods: Because ImmunoSEQ provided only junction sequences with no quality scores, the filtering differed. Sequenced by immunoSEQ multiplex PCR; TCRdb stores in-frame clones only, minus some. V and J calls and clone size are those listed in that table; D and trimming were worked out from the DNA. The sample includes about 1.1 million clones, about 84% of them seen just once. V lost 3 bases and J lost 2; bases outside the gene matches: 13. The germline V gene encodes CDR1 SQVTM and CDR2 ANQGSEA. The CDR3 loop spans 17 amino acids.

The chain carries TRBV29-1 and TRBJ2-3; 8 bases map to TRBD2. This clonotype originated in a man aged 18-30 years in good health. Some clones in this sample may be carry-over from other donors' samples. Sequenced: memory CD4+ T cells from PBMCs. The subset is: CD45RA-negative fraction. The CDR3 sequence is CSVEGDASGSSTDTQYF. In nucleotides, the CDR3 is TGCAGCGTTGAGGGTGATGCTAGCGGGTCCTCCACAGATACGCAGTATTTT.